The 18 T cell receptor beta chains below were found in one sample sequenced in a study of blood T cells in healthy people across ages. A second about 6 to 12 cycle PCR used barcoded and J-beta primers. Using its own MiXCR run on the 5' RACE reads, TCRdb lists one record per CDR3 protein. The repertoire holds 1.5 million to 2 million distinct CDR3 sequences, with about 30% as singletons. Sequencing input: blood. The receptors shown here come from a woman aged 25 to 39 in good health.

This clonotype has a handful of counts. V and J are TRBV4-1 and TRBJ2-1, with D possibly being TRBD2 (5 bases). With 3 bases removed from V and 8 bases from J, the gap between germline ends came to 11 bases. This CDR3 is 13 amino acids long. Germline V gene sequence: CDR1 MGHRA, CDR2 YSYEKL. The DNA of the CDR3 is TGCGCCAGCAGCCAGTCGCCGGAGGATGAGCAGTTCTTC. This encodes CASSQSPEDEQFF.

This clonotype was counted ten times or more. This rearrangement joins TRBV4-3 to TRBJ2-1; 8 nucleotides line up with TRBD1. The V gene's germline CDR1 is LGHNA and CDR2 YSLEER. J gave up 8 bases and V 0 bases, and 3 bases lay outside the gene matches. This CDR3 comprises 14 residues. CDR3 DNA: TGCGCCAGCAGCCAAGACAGGGGGCGAGATGAGCAGTTCTTC. Translated, it gives CASSQDRGRDEQFF.

This clonotype was seen only a few times. The rearrangement uses TRBV7-2 and TRBJ2-7, with D possibly matching TRBD2 (6 bases). The CDR3 is 16 residues long. The V gene's germline CDR1 is SGHTA and CDR2 FQGNSA. Trimming cost V 0 bases and J 4 bases, with 16 bases left between them. CDR3 in DNA: TGTGCCAGCAGCTTAGCTTCGGGGGTCGCTTCGTACGAGCAGTACTTC. This encodes CASSLASGVASYEQYF. The full variable domain, rest sourced from reference TRBV7-2 and TRBJ2-7, is GAGVSQSPSNKVTEKGKDVELRCDPISGHTALYWYRQSLGQGLEFLIYFQGNSAPDKSGLPSDRFSAERTGGSVSTLTIQRTQQEDSAVYLCASSLASGVASYEQYFGPGTRLTVT.

V is TRBV29-1 and J is TRBJ2-1; 10 bases map to TRBD2. V gave up 6 bases and J gave up 10 bases; unmatched junction bases: 18. The germline V gene has CDR1 SQVTM and CDR2 ANQGSEA. The CDR3 consists of 16 residues. CDR3 nucleotides: TGCAGCGTGGGGGGGCTTAGCGGGAGGCCGGCATACGAGCAGTTCTTC. Protein sequence: CSVGGLSGRPAYEQFF.

This chain links TRBV6-6 with TRBJ2-7, with 8 bases identical to TRBD1. The CDR3 is 14 amino acids. J lost 9 bases, V lost 6 bases, and 13 bases had no gene match. CDR1 MNHNY and CDR2 SVGAGI come from the germline V gene (reference sequence). The CDR3 protein is CASSPEGTGDGQYF. The CDR3 DNA follows: TGTGCCAGCAGCCCAGAGGGGACAGGTGATGGGCAGTACTTC.

This clonotype was seen only a few times. The chain is built from TRBV19 and TRBJ1-5; D unresolved. This CDR3 region has 13 residues. Germline assignment: CDR1 LNHDA and CDR2 SQIVND (reference sequence). V lost 2 bases and J lost 8, with 10 bases in between. CDR3 nucleotide sequence: TGTGCCAGTAGTATATACCTCCCGGAGCCCCAGCATTTT. Its protein is CASSIYLPEPQHF. Using reference TRBV19 and TRBJ1-5 for the parts outside the CDR3, the full variable domain is DGGITQSPKYLFRKEGQNVTLSCEQNLNHDAMYWYRQDPGQGLRLIYYSQIVNDFQKGDIAEGYSVSREKKESFPLTVTSAQKNPTAFYLCASSIYLPEPQHFGDGTRLSIL.

The table lists this clonotype with a count of one. The chain recombines TRBV11-2 with TRBJ2-1; perhaps TRBD2 as D (5 bases). V was clipped by 5 bases and J by 8 bases, with 13 bases between them. Germline V lookup: CDR1 SGHAT, CDR2 FQNNGV. The CDR3 extends over 13 amino acids. CDR3 sequence reads: CASSNTDWDEQFF. CDR3 in DNA: TGTGCCAGCAGCAACACGGACTGGGATGAGCAGTTCTTC. The whole variable domain, remainder taken from reference TRBV11-2 and TRBJ2-1, is EAGVAQSPRYKIIEKRQSVAFWCNPISGHATLYWYQQILGQGPKLLIQFQNNGVVDDSQLPKDRFSAERLKGVDSTLKIQPAKLEDSAVYLCASSNTDWDEQFFGPGTRLTVL.

This clonotype was recorded only once. The rearrangement links TRBV11-1 to TRBJ2-1; D remains ambiguous. Germline V gene lookup returns CDR1 SGHAT and CDR2 FQDESV (reference sequence). This CDR3 is built from 16 residues. V was cut by 4 bases and J by 0 bases, with 13 bases left in between. The CDR3 region has the DNA TGTGCCAGCAGCTATGGAGATGAGAGCTCCTACAATGAGCAGTTCTTC. Protein: CASSYGDESSYNEQFF.

V gene TRBV20-1 combines with J gene TRBJ2-3; tentative D call: TRBD2 (7 bases). V was trimmed by 6 bases and J by 6 bases, leaving 22 bases between them. The V gene's germline CDR1 is DFQATT and CDR2 SNEGSKA (reference sequence). The CDR3 contains 15 residues. CDR3 sequence reads: CSARGSGGRLDTQYF. Written as DNA, the CDR3 is TGCAGTGCCAGGGGATCTGGCGGGAGATTGGATACGCAGTATTTT.

This clonotype has ten or more counts. The V and J genes are TRBV12-3 or TRBV12-4 and TRBJ2-7; 10 bases match TRBD2. J was trimmed by 4 bases and V by 6 bases; bases with no gene match: 9. The CDR3 has 15 amino acids. The CDR3 nucleotides are TGTGCCAGCAGCCACCCAGCGGGGGGGCGATACGAGCAGTACTTC. Amino acid sequence: CASSHPAGGRYEQYF.

This clonotype was seen more than once but under ten times. This sequence joins TRBV7-9 and TRBJ2-3; TRBD2 agrees at 9 bases. The CDR3 runs to 16 residues. The junction had 6 bases not matched to a gene; V was cut back by 1 base and J by 4 bases. Germline V gene lookup returns CDR1 SEHNR and CDR2 FQNEAQ (reference sequence). The CDR3 sequence is CASSLGYSGRSDTQYF. The DNA for the CDR3 is TGTGCCAGCAGCTTAGGATATAGCGGGAGATCAGATACGCAGTATTTT.

The chain employs TRBV12-3 or TRBV12-4 and TRBJ2-3; D might be TRBD2 (5 bases). Trimming took 6 bases from V and 7 from J, leaving 14 bases between them. The CDR3 is 13 residues long. The CDR3 DNA follows: TGTGCCAGCAGCCGCCTCCGGGAAAATACGCAGTATTTT. Amino acid sequence: CASSRLRENTQYF.

This clonotype occurred a few times. This chain links TRBV15 with TRBJ2-5; either TRBD1 or TRBD2 may fit D (5 bases each). The germline V gene encodes CDR1 LNHNV and CDR2 YYDKDF (reference sequence). V lost 1 base to trimming and J lost 5 bases, with 14 bases between them. This CDR3 is 15 amino acids long. The CDR3 loop reads CATSRVRGAWETQYF. CDR3 sequence (DNA): TGTGCCACCAGCAGAGTACGAGGGGCATGGGAGACCCAGTACTTC.

This chain uses TRBV13 with TRBJ2-5, with D perhaps TRBD2 (5 bases). The CDR3 has 19 residues. V was cut by 2 bases and J by 5 bases, with 27 bases left in between. Germline CDR1 is PRHDT and CDR2 is FYEKMQ (reference sequence). The DNA of the CDR3 is TGTGCCAGCAGCTTACCTCTCGGTGGCAGCGTGGTTGGGAGTGAGACCCAGTACTTC. Translation: CASSLPLGGSVVGSETQYF.

This clonotype came up a few times. This chain joins TRBV4-3 and TRBJ2-1; D is ambiguous. This CDR3 has 16 residues. Per germline, CDR1 LGHNA and CDR2 YSLEER. V lost 7 bases and J 2 bases, leaving 18 bases between the germline ends. The CDR3 DNA sequence: TGCGCCAGCACCCCCTCGACGGACGGCCCCTACAATGAGCAGTTCTTC. Protein sequence: CASTPSTDGPYNEQFF.

The chain is built from TRBV7-2 and TRBJ2-1; 9 nucleotides align to TRBD2. CDR3 length: 16 residues. The germline V gene encodes CDR1 SGHTA and CDR2 FQGNSA. V shed 5 bases and J 7 bases; nucleotides not matched to a gene: 12. The DNA of the CDR3 is TGTGCCAGCAGCCCCCCGGGAGCGGGGGGCCTGAATGAGCAGTTCTTC. It encodes CASSPPGAGGLNEQFF.

The sample holds a few counts of this clonotype. The chain is built from TRBV25-1 and TRBJ1-1, with D possibly matching TRBD1 (5 bases). The CDR3 contains 14 residues. Trimming pared 7 bases from V and 0 bases from J, leaving 12 bases between. The germline CDR1 and CDR2 sequences are MGHDK and SYGVNS. The CDR3 DNA reads as TGTGCCAGCACCGACGCAGGGTTGAACACTGAAGCTTTCTTT. It yields the protein CASTDAGLNTEAFF.

This clonotype has a single count. The junction differs from germline at one of its ends, possibly a read error. The chain combines TRBV28 with TRBJ2-2, with D perhaps matching TRBD1 or TRBD2 (5 bases each). This CDR3 contains 13 residues. Looked up from germline, CDR1 is MDHEN and CDR2 is SYDVKM. The DNA for the CDR3 is TGTGCCAGCATCCTACGTGGGACCGGGGAGTTGTTTTTT. Protein sequence: CASILRGTGELFF. Based on the CDR3 plus reference TRBV28 and TRBJ2-2, the full variable domain is DVKVTQSSRYLVKRTGEKVFLECVQDMDHENMFWYRQDPGLGLRLIYFSYDVKMKEKGDIPEGYSVSREKKERFSLILESASTNQTSMYLCASILRGTGELFFGEGSRLTVL.